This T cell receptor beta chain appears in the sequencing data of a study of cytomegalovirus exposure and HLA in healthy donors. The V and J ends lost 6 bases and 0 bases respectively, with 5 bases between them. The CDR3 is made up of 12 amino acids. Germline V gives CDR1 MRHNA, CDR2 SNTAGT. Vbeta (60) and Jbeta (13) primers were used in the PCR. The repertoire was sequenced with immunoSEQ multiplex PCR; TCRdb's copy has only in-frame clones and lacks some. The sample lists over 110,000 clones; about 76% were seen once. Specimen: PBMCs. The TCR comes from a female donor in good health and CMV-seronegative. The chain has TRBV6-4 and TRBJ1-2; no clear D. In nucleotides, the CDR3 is TGTGCCAGCAGGGCACCTAACTATGGCTACACCTTC. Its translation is CASRAPNYGYTF.